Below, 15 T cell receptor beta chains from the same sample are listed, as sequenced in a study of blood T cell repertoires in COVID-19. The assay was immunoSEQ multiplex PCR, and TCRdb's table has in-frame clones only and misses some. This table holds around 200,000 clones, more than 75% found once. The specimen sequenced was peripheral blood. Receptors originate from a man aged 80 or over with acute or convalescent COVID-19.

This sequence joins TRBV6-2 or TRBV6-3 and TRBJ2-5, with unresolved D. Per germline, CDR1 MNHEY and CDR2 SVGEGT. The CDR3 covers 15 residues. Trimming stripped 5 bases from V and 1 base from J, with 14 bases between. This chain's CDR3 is CASSGDGYRQETQYF. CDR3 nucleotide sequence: TGTGCCAGCAGTGGAGACGGGTATCGCCAAGAGACCCAGTACTTC.

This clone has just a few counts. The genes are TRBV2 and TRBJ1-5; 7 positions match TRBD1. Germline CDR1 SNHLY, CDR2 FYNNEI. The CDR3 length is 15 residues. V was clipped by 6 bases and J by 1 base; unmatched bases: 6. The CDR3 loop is CASRVTGPSNQPQHF. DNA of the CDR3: TGTGCCAGCAGGGTGACAGGGCCGAGCAATCAGCCCCAGCATTTT. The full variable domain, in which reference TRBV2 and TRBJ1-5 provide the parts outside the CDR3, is EPEVTQTPSHQVTQMGQEVILRCVPISNHLYFYWYRQILGQKVEFLVSFYNNEISEKSEIFDDQFSVERPDGSNFTLKIRSTKLEDSAMYFCASRVTGPSNQPQHFGDGTRLSIL.

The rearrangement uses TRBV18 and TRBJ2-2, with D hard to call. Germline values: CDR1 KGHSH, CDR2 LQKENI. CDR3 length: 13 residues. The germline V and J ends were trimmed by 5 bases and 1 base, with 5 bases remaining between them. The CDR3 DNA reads TGTGCCAGCTCAGACTTGAACACCGGGGAGCTGTTTTTT. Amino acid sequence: CASSDLNTGELFF.

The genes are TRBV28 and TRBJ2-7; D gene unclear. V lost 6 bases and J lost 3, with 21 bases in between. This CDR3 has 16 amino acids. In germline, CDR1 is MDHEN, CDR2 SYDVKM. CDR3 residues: CASSPPRGRFFYEQYF. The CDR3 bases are TGTGCCAGCAGCCCCCCCCGAGGCCGCTTTTTCTACGAGCAGTACTTC.

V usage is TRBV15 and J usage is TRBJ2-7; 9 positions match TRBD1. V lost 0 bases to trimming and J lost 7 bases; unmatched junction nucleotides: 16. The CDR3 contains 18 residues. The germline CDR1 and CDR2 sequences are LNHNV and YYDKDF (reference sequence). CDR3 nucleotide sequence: TGTGCCACCAGCAGAGATAAATATGGGACAGGGATCACGGGGGAGCAGTACTTC. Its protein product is CATSRDKYGTGITGEQYF. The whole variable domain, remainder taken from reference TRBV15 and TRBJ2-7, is DAMVIQNPRYQVTQFGKPVTLSCSQTLNHNVMYWYQQKSSQAPKLLFHYYDKDFNNEADTPDNFQSRRPNTSFCFLDIRSPGLGDTAMYLCATSRDKYGTGITGEQYFGPGTRLTVT.

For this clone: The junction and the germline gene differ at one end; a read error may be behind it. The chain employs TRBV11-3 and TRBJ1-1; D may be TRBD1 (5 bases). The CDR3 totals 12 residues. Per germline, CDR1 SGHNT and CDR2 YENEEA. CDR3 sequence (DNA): TGTGCCAGCAGCTTAAATCGCGACAGTGCGGCTTTT. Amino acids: CASSLNRDSAAF.

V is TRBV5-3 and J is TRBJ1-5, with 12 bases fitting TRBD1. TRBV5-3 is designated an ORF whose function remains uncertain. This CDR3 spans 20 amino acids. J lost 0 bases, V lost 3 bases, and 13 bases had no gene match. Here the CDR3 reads CARSYRDRGHRHNSNQPQHF. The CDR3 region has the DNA TGTGCCAGAAGCTACCGGGACAGGGGGCATCGGCACAATAGCAATCAGCCCCAGCATTTT.

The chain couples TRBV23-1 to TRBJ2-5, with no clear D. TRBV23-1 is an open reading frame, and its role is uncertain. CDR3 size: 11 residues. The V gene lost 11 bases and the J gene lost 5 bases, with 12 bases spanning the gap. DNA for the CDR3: TGCGCCGCAAACAGAGACGAGACCCAGTACTTC. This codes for CAANRDETQYF.

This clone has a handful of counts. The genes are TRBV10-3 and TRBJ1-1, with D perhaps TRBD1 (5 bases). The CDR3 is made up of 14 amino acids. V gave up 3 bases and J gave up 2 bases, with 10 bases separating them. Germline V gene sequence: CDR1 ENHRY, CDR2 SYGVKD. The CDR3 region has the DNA TGTGCCATCAGTGAAAGGGGTGGAAACACTGAAGCTTTCTTT. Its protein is CAISERGGNTEAFF.

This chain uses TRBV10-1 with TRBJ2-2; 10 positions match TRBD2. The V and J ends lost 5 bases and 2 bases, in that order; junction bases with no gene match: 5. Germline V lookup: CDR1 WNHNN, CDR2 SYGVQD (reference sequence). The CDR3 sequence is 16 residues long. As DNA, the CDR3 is TGCGCCAGCAGTCTCACTAGCGGGATTAACACCGGGGAGCTGTTTTTT. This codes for CASSLTSGINTGELFF.

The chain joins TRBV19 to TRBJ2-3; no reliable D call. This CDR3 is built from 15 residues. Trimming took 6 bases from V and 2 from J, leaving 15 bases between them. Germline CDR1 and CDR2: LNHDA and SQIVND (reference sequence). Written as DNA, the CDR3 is TGTGCCAGTAGGAAAGAACAGAAATTCACAGATACGCAGTATTTT. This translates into CASRKEQKFTDTQYF. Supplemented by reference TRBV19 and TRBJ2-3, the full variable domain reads DGGITQSPKYLFRKEGQNVTLSCEQNLNHDAMYWYRQDPGQGLRLIYYSQIVNDFQKGDIAEGYSVSREKKESFPLTVTSAQKNPTAFYLCASRKEQKFTDTQYFGPGTRLTVL.

The CDR3 region has the DNA TGTGCCAGCAGCCCCCCTGGGAGAGGGAACACTGAAGCTTTCTTT. Its translation is CASSPPGRGNTEAFF. This rearrangement joins TRBV7-2 to TRBJ1-1; the D is unclear. V was trimmed by 5 bases and J by 1 base, leaving 14 bases between them. This CDR3 is 15 amino acids long. Germline lookup yields CDR1 SGHTA and CDR2 FQGNSA.

DNA of the CDR3: TGTGCCAGCAGCCCCCTCGGGGGGAACACAGATACGCAGTATTTT. Amino acids: CASSPLGGNTDTQYF. The gene calls are TRBV5-5 and TRBJ2-3; TRBD2 agrees at 7 bases. Trimming removed 4 bases from V and 2 bases from J; junction bases left unmatched: 7. This CDR3 comprises 15 residues. Germline CDR1 is SGHKS and CDR2 is YYEKEE (reference sequence).

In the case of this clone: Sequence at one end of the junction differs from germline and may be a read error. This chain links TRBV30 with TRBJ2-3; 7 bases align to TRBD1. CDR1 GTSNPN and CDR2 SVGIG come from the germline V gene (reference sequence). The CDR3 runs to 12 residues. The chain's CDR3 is CAWSAQGTTVRF. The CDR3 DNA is TGTGCCTGGAGTGCACAGGGGACAACAGTCCGTTTT.

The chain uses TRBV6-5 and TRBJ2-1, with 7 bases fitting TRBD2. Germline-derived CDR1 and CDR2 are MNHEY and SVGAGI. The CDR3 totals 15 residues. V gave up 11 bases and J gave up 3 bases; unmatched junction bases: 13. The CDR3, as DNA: TGTGCCCTCAGCGATCCGGCTAGCGGCTACAATGAGCAGTTCTTC. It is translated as CALSDPASGYNEQFF.